This T cell receptor beta chain was identified during a study of PD-1 blockade in mismatch repair-deficient tumors. A few pembrolizumab responders had their TCRs sequenced. The V and J ends lost 5 bases and 5 bases, in that order; junction bases with no gene match: 3. The germline V gene encodes CDR1 SNHLY and CDR2 FYNNEI. The CDR3 loop spans 12 amino acids. Clones were sequenced by immunoSEQ multiplex PCR, and TCRdb holds only the in-frame ones, with some missing. Here the sample spans over 20,000 clones, 75% to 85% being singletons. This clone was seen only a few times. The receptor was derived from an adult with mismatch repair-deficient cancer. The chain couples TRBV2 to TRBJ2-7, with 7 bases lining up with TRBD1. The material sequenced was peripheral blood, taken 12 weeks after starting pembrolizumab. CDR3 residues: CASSRDRDEQYF. CDR3 nucleotides: TGTGCCAGCAGTCGCGACAGGGACGAGCAGTACTTC.